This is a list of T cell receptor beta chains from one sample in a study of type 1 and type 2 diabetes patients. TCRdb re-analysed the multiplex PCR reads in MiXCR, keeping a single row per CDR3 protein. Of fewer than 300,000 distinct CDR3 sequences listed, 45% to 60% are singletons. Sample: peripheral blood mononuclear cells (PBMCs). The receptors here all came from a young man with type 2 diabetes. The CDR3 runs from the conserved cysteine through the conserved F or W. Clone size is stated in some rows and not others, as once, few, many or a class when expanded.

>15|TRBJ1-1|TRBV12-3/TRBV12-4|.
CASSRWTGVNTEAFF
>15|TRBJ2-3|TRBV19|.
CASSIGREFTDTQYF
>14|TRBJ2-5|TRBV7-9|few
CASSKAGGAKTQYF
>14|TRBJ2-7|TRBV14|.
CASSHVGGAEEQYF
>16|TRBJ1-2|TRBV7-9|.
CASSLDLKAWDYGYTF
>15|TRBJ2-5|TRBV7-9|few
CASRPKTGAQETQYF
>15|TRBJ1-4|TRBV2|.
CASTETGTGEEKLFF
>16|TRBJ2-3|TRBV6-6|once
CAISESRGGSTDTQYF
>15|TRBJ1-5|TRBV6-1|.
CASKGTVGSNQPQHF
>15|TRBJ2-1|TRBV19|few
CASSAPYGTYNEQFF
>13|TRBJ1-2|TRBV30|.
CAWSGGQGYGYTF
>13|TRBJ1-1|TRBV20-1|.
CSARLPGDTEAFF
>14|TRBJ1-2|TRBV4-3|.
CASSQVSGGSGYTF
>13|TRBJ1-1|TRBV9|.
CATSSEQGTEAFF
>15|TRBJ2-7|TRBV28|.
CASSPMGEGPYEQYF
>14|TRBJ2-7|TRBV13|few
CASSSRTGVDEQYF
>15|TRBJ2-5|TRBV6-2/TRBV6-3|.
CASSQGTVYQETQYF
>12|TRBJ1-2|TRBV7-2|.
CASSSAARGYTF
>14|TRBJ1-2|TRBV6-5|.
CASSQEGASYGYTF
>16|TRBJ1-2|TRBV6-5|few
CASSYSRGRGAGGYTF
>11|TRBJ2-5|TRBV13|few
CASSQGGTQYF
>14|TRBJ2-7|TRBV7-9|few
CASSHTDSSYEQYF
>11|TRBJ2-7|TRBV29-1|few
CSAGTFYEQYF
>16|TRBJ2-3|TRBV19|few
CASSKQTSGRTDTQYF
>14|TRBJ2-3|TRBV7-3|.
CASSLAGRADTQYF
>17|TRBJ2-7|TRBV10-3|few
CAISDRLGLAGSYEQYF
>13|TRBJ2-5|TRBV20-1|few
CSAGERPQETQYF
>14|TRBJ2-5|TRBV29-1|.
CSALGAGGWETQYF
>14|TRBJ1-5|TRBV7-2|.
CASSAGHSNQPQHF
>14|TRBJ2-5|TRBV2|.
CASTRPDFQETQYF
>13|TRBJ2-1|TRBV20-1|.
CSAIHQNYNEQFF
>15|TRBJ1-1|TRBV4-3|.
CASSQDRGLGAEAFF
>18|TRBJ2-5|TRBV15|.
CATTGSSGRFILRQTQYF
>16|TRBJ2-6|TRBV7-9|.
CASSFRTGSGANVLTF
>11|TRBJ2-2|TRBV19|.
CASSTGGELFF
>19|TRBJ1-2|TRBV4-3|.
CASSQRAGRKNITNYGYTF
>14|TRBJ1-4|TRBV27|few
CASILGWTNEKLFF
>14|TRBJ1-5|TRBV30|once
CAWTGGRSNQPQHF
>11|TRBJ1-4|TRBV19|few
CASSIDEKLFF
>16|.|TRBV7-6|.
CASSLTGTVTYNEQFF
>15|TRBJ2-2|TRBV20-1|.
CSAREQGHRGGELFF
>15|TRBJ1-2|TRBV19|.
CASRQTGTGIYGYTF
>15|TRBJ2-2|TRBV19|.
CASSIVAANTGELFF
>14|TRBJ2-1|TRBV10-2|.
CASSREGGDNEQFF
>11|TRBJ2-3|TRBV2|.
CASTSTDTRYF
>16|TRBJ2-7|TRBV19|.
CASSRTGGAGSYEQYF
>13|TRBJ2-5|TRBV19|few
CASSIRLLETQYF
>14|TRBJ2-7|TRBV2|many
CASRKGQVVYEQYF
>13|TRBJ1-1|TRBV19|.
CASSIAKNTEAFF
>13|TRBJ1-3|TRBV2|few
CASSVDGGNTIYF
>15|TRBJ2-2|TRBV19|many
CASAANRANTGELFF
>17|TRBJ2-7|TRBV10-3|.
CAISPPPGQGAIYEQYF
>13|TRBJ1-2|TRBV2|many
CASSEGSLYGYTF
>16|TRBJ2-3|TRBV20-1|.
CSASDKGLAGTDTQYF
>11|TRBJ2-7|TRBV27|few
CASSSGPEQYF
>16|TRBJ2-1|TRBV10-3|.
CATSPPSGGGYNEQFF
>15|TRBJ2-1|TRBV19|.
CSVDNSRAGYNEQFF
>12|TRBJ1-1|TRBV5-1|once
CASSPTGQGAFF